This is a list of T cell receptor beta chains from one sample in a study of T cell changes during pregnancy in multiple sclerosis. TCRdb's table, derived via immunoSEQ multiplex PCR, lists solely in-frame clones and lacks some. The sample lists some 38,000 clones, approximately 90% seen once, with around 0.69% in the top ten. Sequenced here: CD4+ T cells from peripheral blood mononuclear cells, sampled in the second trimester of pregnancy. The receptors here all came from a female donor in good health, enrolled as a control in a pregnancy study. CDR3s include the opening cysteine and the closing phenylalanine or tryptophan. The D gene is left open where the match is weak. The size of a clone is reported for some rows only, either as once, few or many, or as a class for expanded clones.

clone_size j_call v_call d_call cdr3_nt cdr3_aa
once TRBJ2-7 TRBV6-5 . TGTGCCGCCTGGGACCGGGGACTCGGCGAGCAGTACTTC CAAWDRGLGEQYF
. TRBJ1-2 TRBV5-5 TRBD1 TGTGCCAGCAGCTTGGTCACAGGGGCGCCGGGTGGCTACACCTTC CASSLVTGAPGGYTF
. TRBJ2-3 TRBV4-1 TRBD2 TGCGCCAGCAGCCAGGGAGGACTAGCGGCCACAGATACGCAGTATTTT CASSQGGLAATDTQYF
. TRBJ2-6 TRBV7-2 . TGTGCCAGCAGCTCCTCGGGGGCTGGGGCCAACGTCCTGACTTTC CASSSSGAGANVLTF
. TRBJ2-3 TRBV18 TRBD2 TGTGCCAGCTCACCTTTCGGACTAGCGGGGGCGACAGATACGCAGTATTTT CASSPFGLAGATDTQYF
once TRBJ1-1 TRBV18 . TGTGCCAGCTCCCGGGGGAACACTGAAGCTTTCTTT CASSRGNTEAFF
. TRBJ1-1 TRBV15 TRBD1 TGTGCCACCAGCAGAGATCCCCCCTCGACAGGGCTCACTGAAGCTTTCTTT CATSRDPPSTGLTEAFF
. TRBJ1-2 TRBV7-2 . TGTGCCAGCAGCTCCTTTGTCGGGGGGCTAGGGTATGGCTACACCTTC CASSSFVGGLGYGYTF
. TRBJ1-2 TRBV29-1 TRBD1 TGCAGCTCCCAGCAGGGGGCCTATGGCTACACCTTC CSSQQGAYGYTF
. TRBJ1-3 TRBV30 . TGTGCCTGGAGTTACAGATACACCATATATTTT CAWSYRYTIYF
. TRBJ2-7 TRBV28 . TGTGCCAGCCTCTCCGGAGGGGCGATGGGAGAGCAGTACTTC CASLSGGAMGEQYF
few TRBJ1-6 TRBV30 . TGTGCCTGGACTCATACAACAGTAGGAAATTCACCCCTCCACTTT CAWTHTTVGNSPLHF
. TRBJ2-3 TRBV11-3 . TGTGCCAGCAGCCCCCAGGGGCGAAGCACAGATACGCAGTATTTT CASSPQGRSTDTQYF
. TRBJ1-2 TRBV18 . TGTGCCAGCTCACCACCCGCCCCGGTCTATGGCTACACCTTC CASSPPAPVYGYTF
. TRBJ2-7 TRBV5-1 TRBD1 TGCGCCAGCAGCTGGGACAGGGGCGGACACGAGCAGTACTTC CASSWDRGGHEQYF
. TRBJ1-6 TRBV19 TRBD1 TGTGCCAGTAGTACAGGGGGCAGCTCACCCCTCCACTTT CASSTGGSSPLHF
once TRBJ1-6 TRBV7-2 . TGTGCCAGCAGCCCCAACGCGCCGGATAATTCACCCCTCCACTTT CASSPNAPDNSPLHF
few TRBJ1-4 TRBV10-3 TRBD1 TGTGCCATAGGCGGAGGGGGCGGTGAAAAACTGTTTTTT CAIGGGGGEKLFF
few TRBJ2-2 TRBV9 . TGTGCCAGCAGCGCCAGTGCCCAGGTTACCGGGGAGCTGTTTTTT CASSASAQVTGELFF